This TCR beta chain was captured in a study of T cell repertoires in cytomegalovirus infection. Overall study: An indication of both CMV infection and matching HLA type came from public TCR beta signatures.

This clonotype was found a few times. Its target is not known. TCRdb passed the reads through MiXCR, listing each CDR3 protein once. The sample yields about 340,000 distinct CDR3 sequences, 25% to 35% seen once. The receptor's source is a human donor in good health (CMV status not recorded). Some clones in this sample may be carry-over from other donors' samples. This specimen was cultured PBMCs, taken from culture after CMV antigen stimulation.

DNA of the CDR3: TGTGCCAGTAGTATAACGTTGCTCGGGGTCGGGGAAAAACTGTTTTTT. It is translated as CASSITLLGVGEKLFF. The chain employs TRBV19 and TRBJ1-4; D not resolved. Germline V gives CDR1 LNHDA, CDR2 SQIVND (reference sequence). The CDR3 extends over 16 amino acids. Trimming took off 2 bases at V and 8 bases at J, with 18 bases between the two ends.